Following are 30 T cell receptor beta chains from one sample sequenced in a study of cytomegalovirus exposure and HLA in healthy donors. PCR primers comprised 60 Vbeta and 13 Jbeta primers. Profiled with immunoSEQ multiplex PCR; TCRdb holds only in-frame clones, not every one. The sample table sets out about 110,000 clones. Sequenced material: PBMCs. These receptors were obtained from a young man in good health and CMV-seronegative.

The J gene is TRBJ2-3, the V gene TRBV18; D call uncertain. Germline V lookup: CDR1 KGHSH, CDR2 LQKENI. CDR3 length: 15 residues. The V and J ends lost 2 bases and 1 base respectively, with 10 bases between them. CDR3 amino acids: CASSPGVAGTDTQYF. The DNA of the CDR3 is TGTGCCAGCTCACCAGGAGTTGCCGGCACAGATACGCAGTATTTT. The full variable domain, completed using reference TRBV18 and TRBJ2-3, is NAGVMQNPRHLVRRRGQEARLRCSPMKGHSHVYWYRQLPEEGLKFMVYLQKENIIDESGMPKERFSAEFPKEGPSILRIQQVVRGDSAAYFCASSPGVAGTDTQYFGPGTRLTVL.

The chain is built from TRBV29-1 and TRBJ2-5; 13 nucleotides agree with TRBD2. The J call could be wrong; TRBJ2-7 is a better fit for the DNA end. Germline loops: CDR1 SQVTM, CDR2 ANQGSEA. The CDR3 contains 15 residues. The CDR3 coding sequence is TGCAGCGTTACTAGCGGGGGGGCCGGTACCTACGAGCAGTACTTC. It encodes CSVTSGGAGTYEQYF.

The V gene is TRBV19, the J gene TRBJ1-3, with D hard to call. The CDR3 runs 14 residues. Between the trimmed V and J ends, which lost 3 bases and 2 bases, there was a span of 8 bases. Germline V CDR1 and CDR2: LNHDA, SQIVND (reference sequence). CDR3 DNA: TGTGCCAGTAGTATTGGAGGGACTGGAAACACCATATATTTT. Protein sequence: CASSIGGTGNTIYF.

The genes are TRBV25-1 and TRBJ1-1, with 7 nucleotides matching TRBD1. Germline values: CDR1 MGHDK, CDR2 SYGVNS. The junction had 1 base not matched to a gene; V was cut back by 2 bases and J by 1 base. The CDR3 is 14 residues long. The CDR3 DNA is TGTGCCAGCAGTGAAGAGGGGGCGAACACTGAAGCTTTCTTT. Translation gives CASSEEGANTEAFF.

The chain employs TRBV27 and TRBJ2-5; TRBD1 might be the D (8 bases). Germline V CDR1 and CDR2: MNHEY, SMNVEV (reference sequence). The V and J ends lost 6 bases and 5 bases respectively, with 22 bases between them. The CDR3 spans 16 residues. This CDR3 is CASRPMGGTGGETQYF. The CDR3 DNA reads TGTGCCAGCAGGCCTATGGGAGGGACAGGAGGGGAGACCCAGTACTTC.

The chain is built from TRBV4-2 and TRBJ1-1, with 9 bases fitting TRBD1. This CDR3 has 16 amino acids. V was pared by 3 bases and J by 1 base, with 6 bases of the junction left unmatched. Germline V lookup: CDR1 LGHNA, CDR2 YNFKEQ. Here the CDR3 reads CASSQRLQGANTEAFF. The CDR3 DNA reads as TGTGCCAGCAGCCAGCGGTTACAGGGGGCGAACACTGAAGCTTTCTTT.

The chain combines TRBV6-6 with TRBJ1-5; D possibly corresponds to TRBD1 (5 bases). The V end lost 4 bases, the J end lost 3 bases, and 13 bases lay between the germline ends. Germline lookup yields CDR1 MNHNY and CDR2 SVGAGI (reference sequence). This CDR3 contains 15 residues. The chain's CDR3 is CASSSFRGPNQPQHF. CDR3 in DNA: TGTGCCAGCAGTTCCTTTAGGGGCCCCAATCAGCCCCAGCATTTT.

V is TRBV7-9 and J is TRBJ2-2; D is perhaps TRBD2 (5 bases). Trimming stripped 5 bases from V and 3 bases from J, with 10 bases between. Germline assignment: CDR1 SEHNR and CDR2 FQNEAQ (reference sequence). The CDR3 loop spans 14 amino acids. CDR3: CASSPGVDTGELFF. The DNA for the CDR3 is TGTGCCAGCAGCCCCGGGGTGGACACCGGGGAGCTGTTTTTT.

The CDR3 loop reads CVHQGRGNTDTQYF. The DNA for the CDR3 is TGTGTCCATCAGGGGCGGGGGAACACAGATACGCAGTATTTT. The rearrangement uses TRBV2 and TRBJ2-3; D is perhaps TRBD2 (7 bases). The germline V gene encodes CDR1 SNHLY and CDR2 FYNNEI. This CDR3 spans 14 amino acids.

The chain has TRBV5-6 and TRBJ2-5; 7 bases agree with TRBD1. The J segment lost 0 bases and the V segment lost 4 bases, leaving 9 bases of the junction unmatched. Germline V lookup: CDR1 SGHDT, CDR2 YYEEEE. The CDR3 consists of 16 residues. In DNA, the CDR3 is TGTGCCAGCAGCCTTTTTCGGACAGGCGACCAAGAGACCCAGTACTTC. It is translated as CASSLFRTGDQETQYF.

The CDR3 loop reads CASSLGVFLAGDNSYEQYF. CDR3 bases: TGTGCCAGCAGCTTGGGTGTCTTTCTAGCGGGGGACAACTCCTACGAGCAGTACTTC. This chain uses TRBV5-6 with TRBJ2-5, with 10 bases matching TRBD2. TRBJ2-7 matches the DNA end more closely, so the J call is doubtful. The CDR3 runs 19 residues. Germline V gene sequence: CDR1 SGHDT, CDR2 YYEEEE.

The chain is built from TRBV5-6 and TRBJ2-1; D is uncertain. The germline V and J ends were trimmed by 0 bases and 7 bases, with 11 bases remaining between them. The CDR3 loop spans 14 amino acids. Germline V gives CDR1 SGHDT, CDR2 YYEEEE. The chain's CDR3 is CASSLGAGTNEQFF. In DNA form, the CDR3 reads TGTGCCAGCAGCTTGGGGGCAGGAACGAATGAGCAGTTCTTC.

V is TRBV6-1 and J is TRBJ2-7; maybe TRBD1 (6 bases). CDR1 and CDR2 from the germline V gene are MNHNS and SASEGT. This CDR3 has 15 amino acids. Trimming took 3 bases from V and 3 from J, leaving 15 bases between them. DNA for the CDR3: TGTGCCAGCAGTGAGGGGGCAGGTGTTCTCTACGAGCAGTACTTC. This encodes CASSEGAGVLYEQYF.

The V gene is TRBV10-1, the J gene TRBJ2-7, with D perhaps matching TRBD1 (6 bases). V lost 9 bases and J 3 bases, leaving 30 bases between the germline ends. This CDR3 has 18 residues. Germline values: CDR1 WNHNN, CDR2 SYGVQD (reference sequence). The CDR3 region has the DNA TGCGCCAGAACCTCTGCGCGTGGGACACCCCTCCCCTACTACGAGCAGTACTTC. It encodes CARTSARGTPLPYYEQYF.

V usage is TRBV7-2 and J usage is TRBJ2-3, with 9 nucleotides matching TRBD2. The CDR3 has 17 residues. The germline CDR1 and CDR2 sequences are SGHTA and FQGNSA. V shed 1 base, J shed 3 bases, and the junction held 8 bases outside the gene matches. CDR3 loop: CASSLGAGGGATDTQYF. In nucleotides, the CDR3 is TGTGCCAGCAGCTTAGGCGCGGGCGGGGGGGCTACAGATACGCAGTATTTT. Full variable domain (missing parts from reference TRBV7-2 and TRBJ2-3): GAGVSQSPSNKVTEKGKDVELRCDPISGHTALYWYRQSLGQGLEFLIYFQGNSAPDKSGLPSDRFSAERTGGSVSTLTIQRTQQEDSAVYLCASSLGAGGGATDTQYFGPGTRLTVL.

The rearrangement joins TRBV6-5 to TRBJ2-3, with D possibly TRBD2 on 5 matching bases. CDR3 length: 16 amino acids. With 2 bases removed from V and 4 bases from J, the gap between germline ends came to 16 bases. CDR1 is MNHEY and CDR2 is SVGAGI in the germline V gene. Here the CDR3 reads CASSYDYRRYSDTQYF. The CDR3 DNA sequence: TGTGCCAGCAGTTACGACTACCGAAGGTATTCAGATACGCAGTATTTT.

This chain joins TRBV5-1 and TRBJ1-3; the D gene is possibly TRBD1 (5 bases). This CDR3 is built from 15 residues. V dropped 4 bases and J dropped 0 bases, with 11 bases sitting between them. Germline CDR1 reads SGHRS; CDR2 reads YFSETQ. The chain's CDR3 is CASSHDSASGNTIYF. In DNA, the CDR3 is TGCGCCAGCAGCCATGACAGTGCCTCTGGAAACACCATATATTTT.

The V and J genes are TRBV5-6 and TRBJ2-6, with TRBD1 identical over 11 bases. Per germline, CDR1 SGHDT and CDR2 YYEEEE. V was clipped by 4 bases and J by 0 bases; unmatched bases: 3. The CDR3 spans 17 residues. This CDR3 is CASSRTGGNSGANVLTF. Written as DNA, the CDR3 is TGTGCCAGCAGCCGGACAGGGGGCAACTCTGGGGCCAACGTCCTGACTTTC.

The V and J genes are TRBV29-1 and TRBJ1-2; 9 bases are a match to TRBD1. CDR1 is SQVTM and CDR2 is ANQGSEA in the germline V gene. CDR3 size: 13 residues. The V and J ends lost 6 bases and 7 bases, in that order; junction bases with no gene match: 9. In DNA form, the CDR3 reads TGCAGCGTGGACTCCCGGGACAGGGCTGGCTACACCTTC. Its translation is CSVDSRDRAGYTF.

CDR3 sequence: CASSPGGAPGETQYF. CDR3 bases: TGCGCCAGCAGTCCCGGAGGGGCGCCGGGGGAGACCCAGTACTTC. This rearrangement joins TRBV5-1 to TRBJ2-5, with a possible D match to TRBD2 (6 bases). Trimming left V 5 bases short and J 5 bases short, with 19 bases between. The CDR3 is made up of 15 amino acids. Germline V gene sequence: CDR1 SGHRS, CDR2 YFSETQ.

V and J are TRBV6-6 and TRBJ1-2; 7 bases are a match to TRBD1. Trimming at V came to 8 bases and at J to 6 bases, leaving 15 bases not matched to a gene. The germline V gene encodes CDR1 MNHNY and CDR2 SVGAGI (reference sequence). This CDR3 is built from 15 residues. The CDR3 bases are TGTGCCAGCCATGACAGGGACGCGAATCGTGATGGCTACACCTTC. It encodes CASHDRDANRDGYTF.

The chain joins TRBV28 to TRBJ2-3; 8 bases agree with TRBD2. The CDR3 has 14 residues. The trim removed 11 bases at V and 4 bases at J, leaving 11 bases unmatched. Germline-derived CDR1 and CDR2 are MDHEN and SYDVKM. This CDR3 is CAGGGTGGADTQYF. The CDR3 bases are TGTGCCGGCGGCGGGACGGGGGGGGCAGATACGCAGTATTTT.

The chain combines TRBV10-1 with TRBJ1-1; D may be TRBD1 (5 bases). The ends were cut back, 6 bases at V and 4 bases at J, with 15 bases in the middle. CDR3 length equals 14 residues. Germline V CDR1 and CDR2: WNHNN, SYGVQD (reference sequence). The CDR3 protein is CASRGGEVGTEAFF. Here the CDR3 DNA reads TGCGCCAGCAGGGGGGGGGAAGTGGGCACTGAAGCTTTCTTT.

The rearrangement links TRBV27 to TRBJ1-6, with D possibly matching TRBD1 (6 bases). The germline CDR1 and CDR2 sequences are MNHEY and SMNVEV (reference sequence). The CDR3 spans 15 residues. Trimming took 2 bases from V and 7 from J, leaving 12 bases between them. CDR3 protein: CASSLRTDGNSPLHF. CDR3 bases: TGTGCCAGCAGTTTACGGACAGATGGGAATTCACCCCTCCACTTT.

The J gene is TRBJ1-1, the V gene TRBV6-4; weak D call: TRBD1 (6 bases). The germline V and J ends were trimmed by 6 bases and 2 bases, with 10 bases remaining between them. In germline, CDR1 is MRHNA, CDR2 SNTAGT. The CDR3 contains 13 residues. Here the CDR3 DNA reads TGTGCCAGCAGGAGGACAGCAAACACTGAAGCTTTCTTT. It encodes CASRRTANTEAFF.

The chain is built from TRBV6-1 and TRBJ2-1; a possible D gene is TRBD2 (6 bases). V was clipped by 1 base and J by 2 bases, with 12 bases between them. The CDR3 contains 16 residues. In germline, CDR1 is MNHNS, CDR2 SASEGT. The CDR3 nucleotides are TGTGCCAGCAGTGAAGATCGCGGGGCCGCCTACAATGAGCAGTTCTTC. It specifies CASSEDRGAAYNEQFF.

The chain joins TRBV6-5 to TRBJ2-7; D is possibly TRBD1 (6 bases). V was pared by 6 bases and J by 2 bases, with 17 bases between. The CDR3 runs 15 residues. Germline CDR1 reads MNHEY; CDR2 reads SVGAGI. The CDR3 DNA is TGTGCCAGCAGAGGCGGACAGTTGTGGGCCTACGAGCAGTACTTC. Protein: CASRGGQLWAYEQYF.

The CDR3 DNA reads TGTGCCAGCAGTGAAAGCGGGGGGTCTACCGGCGAGCAGTTCTTC. Translating it yields CASSESGGSTGEQFF. V is TRBV6-1 and J is TRBJ2-1; TRBD2 matches 9 bases. Trimming removed 2 bases from V and 10 bases from J; junction bases left unmatched: 9. Germline CDR1 and CDR2: MNHNS and SASEGT. The length of the CDR3 is 15 residues.

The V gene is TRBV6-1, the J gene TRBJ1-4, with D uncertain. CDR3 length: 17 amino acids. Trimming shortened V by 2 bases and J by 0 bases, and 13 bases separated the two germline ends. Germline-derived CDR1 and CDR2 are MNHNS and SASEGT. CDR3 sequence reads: CASSERTYRATNEKLFF. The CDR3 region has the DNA TGTGCCAGCAGTGAACGGACTTATAGGGCAACTAATGAAAAACTGTTTTTT.

CDR3 nucleotide sequence: TGTGCCAGCAGTGAATTAACAGGGGGTGAAAAACTGTTTTTT. Protein: CASSELTGGEKLFF. This chain connects TRBV25-1 to TRBJ1-4; the match to TRBD1 covers 8 bases. There are 14 residues in the CDR3. CDR1 is MGHDK, CDR2 SYGVNS, per germline. The ends lost 1 base at V and 7 bases at J; junction bases unmatched: 2.